A single sample gave rise to the 9 T cell receptor beta chains below, sequenced in a study of T cells in localized non-small cell lung cancer. Some clones are missing from TCRdb's copy, which holds only in-frame ones; the method was immunoSEQ multiplex PCR. The sample lists approximately 140,000 clones, around 89% seen once, with over 1.5% in the top ten. Sequenced here: peripheral blood, sampled before any cancer treatment. The receptors come from a female donor of 60 years or more with stage I lung adenocarcinoma.

The chain is built from TRBV7-3 and TRBJ1-2; 10 bases line up with TRBD1. The junction had 5 bases not matched to a gene; V was cut back by 6 bases and J by 4 bases. The CDR3 extends over 14 amino acids. Germline lookup yields CDR1 SGHTA and CDR2 FQGTGA. CDR3 nucleotides: TGTGCCAGCAGACGGACAGGGGGAGGCTATGGCTACACCTTC. It is translated as CASRRTGGGYGYTF.

This clone was picked up a small number of times. The chain combines TRBV28 with TRBJ2-3; 9 bases are a match to TRBD1. Germline V gene data show CDR1 as MDHEN and CDR2 as SYDVKM. Trimming at V came to 6 bases and at J to 4 bases, leaving 5 bases not matched to a gene. There are 14 residues in the CDR3. CDR3 loop: CASRGGQGPDTQYF. The CDR3 DNA reads TGTGCCAGCAGGGGGGGACAGGGACCAGATACGCAGTATTTT.

The J gene is TRBJ2-1, the V gene TRBV11-3; TRBD2 might be the D (6 bases). Germline-derived CDR1 and CDR2 are SGHNT and YENEEA. There are 15 residues in the CDR3. The germline V and J ends were trimmed by 5 bases and 4 bases, with 15 bases remaining between them. The CDR3: CASSLSSGAYNEQFF. The CDR3 bases are TGTGCCAGCAGCCTGAGTAGCGGCGCTTACAATGAGCAGTTCTTC.

V usage is TRBV5-1 and J usage is TRBJ2-5, with TRBD2 matching 16 bases. The CDR3 has 22 residues. The germline V gene encodes CDR1 SGHRS and CDR2 YFSETQ. The V and J ends lost 4 bases and 5 bases, in that order; junction bases with no gene match: 23. The CDR3 here is CASSPLGTVPGLAGGPTETQYF. The CDR3 coding sequence is TGCGCCAGCAGCCCCCTAGGGACGGTTCCGGGACTAGCGGGAGGGCCAACGGAGACCCAGTACTTC.

This chain connects TRBV28 to TRBJ1-2; 7 nucleotides line up with TRBD1. CDR3 size: 14 residues. Germline CDR1 is MDHEN and CDR2 is SYDVKM. J gave up 7 bases and V 3 bases, and 8 bases lay outside the gene matches. The CDR3 protein is CASSLQGVGSGYTF. In DNA form, the CDR3 reads TGTGCCAGCAGTTTGCAGGGGGTAGGATCTGGCTACACCTTC.

The V and J genes are TRBV11-2 and TRBJ2-7, with no clear D. Deletions cut 2 bases from V and 0 bases from J, with 5 bases between. The V gene's germline CDR1 is SGHAT and CDR2 FQNNGV. The CDR3 has 13 residues. The DNA for the CDR3 is TGTGCCAGCAGCTTACTTCGCTCCTACGAGCAGTACTTC. This encodes CASSLLRSYEQYF.

V gene TRBV5-5 combines with J gene TRBJ1-2; tentatively, D is TRBD1 (5 bases). The CDR3 totals 16 residues. V was shortened by 2 bases and J by 2 bases, with 16 bases between the two germline ends. Germline-derived CDR1 and CDR2 are SGHKS and YYEKEE (reference sequence). The CDR3 region is CASSFPGIRQNYGYTF. In nucleotides, the CDR3 is TGTGCCAGCAGCTTTCCCGGCATTCGACAGAACTATGGCTACACCTTC.

This chain connects TRBV27 to TRBJ2-7; 7 positions agree with TRBD2. The CDR3 contains 14 residues. The V gene end was trimmed by 1 base and the J gene end by 3 bases; junction bases not matched to a gene: 3. Germline V gene lookup returns CDR1 MNHEY and CDR2 SMNVEV (reference sequence). CDR3 sequence reads: CASSLYPGGYEQYF. In nucleotides, the CDR3 is TGTGCCAGCAGTTTATATCCGGGAGGCTACGAGCAGTACTTC.

The chain employs TRBV5-1 and TRBJ1-1; TRBD1 matches 7 bases. Trimming removed 3 bases from V and 4 bases from J; junction bases left unmatched: 9. The germline CDR1 and CDR2 sequences are SGHRS and YFSETQ. This CDR3 is built from 15 residues. The DNA for the CDR3 is TGCGCCAGCAGCTCCGAGACAGGGAAGGGCACTGAAGCTTTCTTT. Translation gives CASSSETGKGTEAFF.